Listed here are 3 T cell receptor beta chains from one sample, sequenced in a study of blood T cells in healthy people across ages. A sample-barcoded 5' primer and a J-beta primer mix were used in a second PCR of roughly 7 to 12 cycles. Each CDR3 protein gets one entry after TCRdb re-called the 5' RACE reads with MiXCR. The sample lists about 1,400,000 distinct CDR3 sequences; about 43% were seen once. Sequencing was done on a sample of blood. The receptors stem from a young woman in good health.

The chain links TRBV7-2 to TRBJ2-1, with 11 positions matching TRBD2. The J call may be faulty, since TRBJ2-7 better matches the DNA end. The germline V gene has CDR1 SGHTA and CDR2 FQGNSA. The CDR3 runs to 18 residues. The CDR3 nucleotides read TGTGCCAGCAGCACCCAGACTAGCGGGGCCAGCTCCTACAATGAGCAGTACTTC. This gives the protein CASSTQTSGASSYNEQYF.

This clonotype was seen just once. Here the CDR3 DNA reads TGTGCCAGCTCCGGACAGGGGAATGTCGGGGAGCTGTTTTTT. Residues: CASSGQGNVGELFF. V usage is TRBV27 and J usage is TRBJ2-2; 9 nucleotides align to TRBD1. V shed 8 bases, J shed 7 bases, and the junction held 8 bases outside the gene matches. This CDR3 comprises 14 residues. Per germline, CDR1 MNHEY and CDR2 SMNVEV (reference sequence).

The V gene is TRBV6-2 or TRBV6-3, the J gene TRBJ2-7; 7 positions agree with TRBD1. CDR3 length equals 13 residues. After removal of 7 bases from V and 2 bases from J, the junction contained 5 bases not matched to a gene. The germline V gene has CDR1 MNHEY and CDR2 SVGEGT. This CDR3 reads CASTQTGTYEQYF. CDR3 in DNA: TGTGCCAGCACCCAGACAGGGACCTACGAGCAGTACTTC.